The sequence of this T cell receptor beta chain was determined in a study of spatial heterogeneity in lung cancer (dated by TCRdb to between 2018 and 2021). Background for the entire study: Beta-chain transcripts were consistently detected in greater numbers than alpha-chain transcripts, which likely reflected higher beta-chain transcript abundance. Nonsynonymous mutation counts, determined by whole-exome sequencing of tumor tissue, were related to features of the TCR repertoire. In non-small cell lung cancer, the study quantitatively compared TCR alpha and beta repertoires across several tumor regions, matched nontumor lung, and blood. In the raw uncorrected reads, each unique combination of TCR and UMI appeared more than ten times on average. Both alpha and beta chains were TCR-sequenced in samples taken at surgery, namely 220 tumor regions, fewer than 80 matched nontumor lung samples and 45 to 60 PBMC samples.

This clonotype was found a few times. Its antigen is still unknown. No base quality information exists; no much larger clone differs at one position. This specimen's time point label, interpreted: sample taken at primary tumor resection. TCR sequencing used whole RNA extracted from tumor and nontumor lung tissue, or from cryopreserved PBMC samples, without cell sorting. Donors were over 60 patients with early-stage, untreated non-small cell lung cancer from the lung TRACERx cohort. Only patients with enough RNA available from two or more tumor regions were chosen for TCR sequencing. The CDR3 covers 12 residues, taking in both the cysteine and the phenylalanine. The DNA shown is the 36-base CDR3, in frame from base 1. The CDR1 and CDR2 encoded by the germline V gene are SGHDT and YYEEEE. The V and J ends are trimmed by 5 bases and 4 bases, leaving 9 bases between them. Libraries were built with 5' RACE. The run used a NextSeq 500. In the TCR library protocol, a unique molecular identifier was attached to each TCR cDNA molecule so that PCR and sequencing errors could be corrected. On the authors' methods: TCR identification, UMI-based error correction and CDR3 extraction were performed with Decombinator tools. TCRs above a frequency of 2 per 1,000, corresponding to the top 1% of the tumor frequency distribution, were defined as expanded. Rényi diversity was computed with the R vegan package after subsampling each repertoire 100 times to 5,000 TCRs. To build CDR3 similarity networks, amino acid triplet string-kernel similarity was used, and CDR3s were connected when their pairwise similarity was above 0.82. Using fastp at Q25 and MiXCR, TCRdb reprocessed the public reads and kept productive beta chains. Rows are combined by CDR3 protein, so each entry shows the most common genes and DNA. None of the V and J calls come from the authors' own analysis; TCRdb made them. The sample records some 25,000 distinct CDR3 sequences, 9.5% to 15% of which are singletons. The ten top clones hold roughly 25% of the sample.

Paper-wide results and their limitations: Ubiquitous expanded tumor TCRs were found in blood more often at tumor resection than at routine follow-up. Additional single-cell paired TCR alpha and beta sequencing was considered necessary to confirm, at a functional level, the hypothesis that regional TCRs recognize regional mutations.

Material: PBMCs, obtained at surgery. The chain links TRBV5-6 with TRBJ1-2; the D gene is unclear. The clonotype comes from a female donor with early-stage non-small cell lung cancer. CDR3 sequence: CASRAGLYGYTF. The DNA is as follows: TGTGCCAGCAGAGCGGGCCTCTATGGCTACACCTTC.